This TCR beta chain was sequenced in a study of neurological immune-mediated disorders. This clonotype was observed many times. Per germline, CDR1 SEHNR and CDR2 FQNEAQ (reference sequence). V lost 6 bases, J lost 0 bases, and 9 bases lay in between. This CDR3 is built from 15 residues. Using its own MiXCR run on the 5' RACE reads, TCRdb lists one record per CDR3 protein. The profile shows 50,000 or so distinct CDR3 sequences, about 3.7% of them singletons. Sequenced sample: PBMCs. This sequence originates from a woman aged 60 to 75 with multiple sclerosis. The V gene is TRBV7-9, the J gene TRBJ2-6, with no clear D. The CDR3 loop reads CASRLWSSGANVLTF. The CDR3 coding sequence is TGTGCCAGCAGGTTGTGGAGCTCTGGGGCCAACGTCCTGACTTTC.